This T cell receptor (beta chain) was sequenced for a study of cytomegalovirus exposure and HLA in healthy donors. In regard to this clone: Antigen: not known.

Amplification used 60 Vbeta primers and 13 Jbeta primers. Profiled with immunoSEQ multiplex PCR; TCRdb holds only in-frame clones, not every one. The sample includes approximately 93,000 clones, over 60% of them seen just once. This CDR3 has 16 amino acids. V lost 5 bases and J lost 5, with 18 bases in between. From germline, CDR1 is SEHNR and CDR2 FQNEAQ (reference sequence). General observations from the study: In an earlier analysis, most TCR beta V segments were productive about 90% or about 30% of the time. Generally TCR sequences proved uncommon, though certain public TCRs appeared in numerous donors.

The J gene is TRBJ2-2, the V gene TRBV7-9, with D perhaps TRBD1 (6 bases). This sequence was found in a male donor in good health and CMV-seropositive. Sequencing was carried out using PBMCs. The DNA of the CDR3 is TGTGCCAGCAGCAATACGCTGGGGGCGCGTACCGGGGAGCTGTTTTTT. Its protein product is CASSNTLGARTGELFF.